The 5 T cell receptor beta chains below were found in one sample sequenced in a study of T cells in Graves' hyperthyroidism and ophthalmopathy. Researchers amplified the TCR beta CDR3 regions from RNA transcripts. RT-PCR in the first round (using the HTBI primer set) targeted the TCR CDR3. MiXCR, applied by TCRdb to the multiplex PCR reads, yields one record per CDR3 protein. This table has approximately 610,000 distinct CDR3 sequences, roughly 14% appearing once. Sequencing used blood. The receptors come from a middle-aged woman with Graves' ophthalmopathy.

The V call is TRBV6-1, the J call TRBJ1-5; 9 positions agree with TRBD1. Looked up from germline, CDR1 is MNHNS and CDR2 is SASEGT. With V trimmed by 8 bases and J by 1 base, 6 bases remained unmatched. There are 15 residues in the CDR3. The chain's CDR3 is CASGKQGASNQPQHF. DNA for the CDR3: TGTGCCAGCGGTAAACAGGGGGCGAGCAATCAGCCCCAGCATTTT.

The chain has TRBV4-2 and TRBJ2-5; TRBD2 is a possible D gene (6 bases). CDR1 and CDR2 from the germline V gene are LGHNA and YNFKEQ. With 2 bases removed from V and 2 bases from J, the gap between germline ends came to 21 bases. CDR3 length: 18 residues. The CDR3 is CASSQPVGRPPLQETQYF. DNA for the CDR3: TGTGCCAGCAGCCAACCTGTTGGGAGGCCTCCCTTACAAGAGACCCAGTACTTC.

This clonotype was counted ten times or more. The V gene is TRBV28, the J gene TRBJ1-1; 8 nucleotides agree with TRBD1. Per germline, CDR1 MDHEN and CDR2 SYDVKM. The CDR3 is made up of 18 amino acids. With V trimmed by 5 bases and J by 0 bases, 14 bases remained unmatched. The CDR3 nucleotides are TGTGCCAGCAGTCCGCGAATCTACAGGGGGAGAATGAACACTGAAGCTTTCTTT. The encoded protein is CASSPRIYRGRMNTEAFF.

In its sample, this clonotype was seen many times. The genes are TRBV6-5 and TRBJ2-7; the D call may be TRBD1 or TRBD2 (6 bases each). V lost 2 bases and J lost 0, with 17 bases in between. CDR3 length: 17 residues. The germline CDR1 and CDR2 sequences are MNHEY and SVGAGI. DNA for the CDR3: TGTGCCAGCAGTTACAACGCGGGACAAGCGAGCTCCTACGAGCAGTACTTC. Translation gives CASSYNAGQASSYEQYF.

CDR3 protein: CATSGTGGSPLHF. The CDR3 DNA follows: TGTGCCACCTCCGGGACAGGGGGATCACCCCTCCACTTT. This chain connects TRBV28 to TRBJ1-6; 11 bases align to TRBD1. Germline CDR1 and CDR2: MDHEN and SYDVKM. The CDR3 is made up of 13 amino acids. V was pared by 10 bases and J by 10 bases, with 6 bases of the junction left unmatched. Variable domain in full (rest from reference TRBV28 and TRBJ1-6): DVKVTQSSRYLVKRTGEKVFLECVQDMDHENMFWYRQDPGLGLRLIYFSYDVKMKEKGDIPEGYSVSREKKERFSLILESASTNQTSMYLCATSGTGGSPLHFGNGTRLTVT.